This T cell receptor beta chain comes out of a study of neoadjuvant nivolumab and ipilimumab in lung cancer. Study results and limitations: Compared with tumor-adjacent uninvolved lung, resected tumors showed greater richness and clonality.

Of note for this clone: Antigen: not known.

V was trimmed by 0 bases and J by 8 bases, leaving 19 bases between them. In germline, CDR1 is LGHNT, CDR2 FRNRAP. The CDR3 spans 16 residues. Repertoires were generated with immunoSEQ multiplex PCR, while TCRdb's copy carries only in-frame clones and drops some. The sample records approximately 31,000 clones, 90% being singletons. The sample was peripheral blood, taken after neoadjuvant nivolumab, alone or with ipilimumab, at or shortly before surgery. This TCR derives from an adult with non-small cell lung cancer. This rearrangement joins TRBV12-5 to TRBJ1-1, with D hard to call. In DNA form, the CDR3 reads TGTGCTAGTGGTTTGGTAAATCGGGTCGGTCGTCCCGAAGCTTTCTTT. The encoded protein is CASGLVNRVGRPEAFF.